The T cell receptor (beta chain) under discussion was sequenced for a study of glioma-infiltrating T cells. Overall study findings and caveats: CDR3 overlap between tissue and blood was very small.

With regard to this clonotype: The antigen remains undetermined. Since a much larger clone is just one base distant, this may be a read error.

TCR alpha and beta CDR3 regions were amplified from RNA using iRepertoire nested multiplex PCR. TCRdb independently ran MiXCR on the multiplex PCR reads; one entry per CDR3 protein. Among about 180,000 distinct CDR3 sequences listed, around 40% were seen once. What was sequenced was glioma tissue, nonneoplastic brain tissue, or PBMCs (not recorded which). The clonotype was recovered from a human donor with low-grade glioma or glioblastoma, undergoing nonglioma brain surgery, or in good health (not recorded which).

This CDR3 is CSARGGPRKPYKQYF. In nucleotides, the CDR3 is TGCAGTGCTAGAGGAGGGCCGCGGAAACCTTACAAGCAGTACTTC. The chain couples TRBV20-1 to TRBJ2-7; D is possibly TRBD2 (5 bases). V lost 1 base to trimming and J lost 8 bases, with 21 bases between them. The CDR3 sequence is 15 residues long. In germline, CDR1 is DFQATT, CDR2 SNEGSKA (reference sequence).